Below, 26 T cell receptor beta chains from the same sample are listed, as sequenced in a study of CD8+ T cells in alopecia areata. Sequencing templates came from extracted RNA that was reverse transcribed into cDNA. Only in-frame clones appear in the TCRdb table, and some are missing; sequencing was by immunoSEQ multiplex PCR. The sample comprises about 200,000 clones, 56% of which are singletons, and around 5% rests with the top ten. Sequencing used CD8+ T cells sorted from blood. These receptors were obtained from a human donor in good health.

In its sample, this clone was seen a few times. This chain uses TRBV27 with TRBJ2-6; the D is unclear. The V gene lost 2 bases and the J gene lost 3 bases, with 8 bases spanning the gap. Looked up from germline, CDR1 is MNHEY and CDR2 is SMNVEV (reference sequence). There are 15 residues in the CDR3. The CDR3 is CASSLAAGGANVLTF. In nucleotides, the CDR3 is TGTGCCAGCAGTTTAGCGGCAGGTGGGGCCAACGTCCTGACTTTC. The variable domain in full, completed from reference TRBV27 and TRBJ2-6, reads EAQVTQNPRYLITVTGKKLTVTCSQNMNHEYMSWYRQDPGLGLRQIYYSMNVEVTDKGDVPEGYKVSRKEKRNFPLILESPSPNQTSLYFCASSLAAGGANVLTFGAGSRLTVL.

CDR3 in amino acids: CAWSVTAEAFF. The CDR3, as DNA: TGTGCCTGGAGTGTAACTGCTGAAGCTTTCTTT. The chain combines TRBV30 with TRBJ1-1; D is unresolved. Trimming left V 0 bases short and J 6 bases short, with 5 bases between. Germline V gives CDR1 GTSNPN, CDR2 SVGIG (reference sequence). The CDR3 loop spans 11 amino acids.

A single count supports this clone. This chain links TRBV5-6 with TRBJ1-5; unclear D gene. The V end lost 7 bases, the J end lost 2 bases, and 16 bases lay between the germline ends. The V gene's germline CDR1 is SGHDT and CDR2 YYEEEE. The CDR3 consists of 15 residues. The CDR3 sequence is CASANSPYGNQPQHF. The CDR3 bases are TGTGCCAGCGCGAACTCTCCCTACGGCAATCAGCCCCAGCATTTT.

The chain is built from TRBV2 and TRBJ2-7, with D perhaps matching TRBD2 (6 bases). V lost 8 bases and J lost 0, with 11 bases in between. Per germline, CDR1 SNHLY and CDR2 FYNNEI. CDR3 size: 13 residues. CDR3: CASGGGSSYEQYF. The CDR3 bases are TGTGCCAGCGGGGGAGGCAGCTCCTACGAGCAGTACTTC. Supplemented by reference TRBV2 and TRBJ2-7, the full variable domain reads EPEVTQTPSHQVTQMGQEVILRCVPISNHLYFYWYRQILGQKVEFLVSFYNNEISEKSEIFDDQFSVERPDGSNFTLKIRSTKLEDSAMYFCASGGGSSYEQYFGPGTRLTVT.

Only a few counts were recorded for this clone. The gene calls are TRBV6-1 and TRBJ2-7, with 10 nucleotides matching TRBD2. This CDR3 has 15 residues. After removal of 2 bases from V and 1 base from J, the junction contained 2 bases not matched to a gene. CDR1 and CDR2 from the germline V gene are MNHNS and SASEGT. The CDR3 protein is CASSESGGASYEQYF. The CDR3 bases are TGTGCCAGCAGTGAAAGCGGGGGGGCTTCCTACGAGCAGTACTTC.

The chain employs TRBV10-2 and TRBJ1-2, with 8 bases lining up with TRBD1. Germline assignment: CDR1 WSHSY and CDR2 SAAADI. This CDR3 has 13 residues. The J segment lost 8 bases and the V segment lost 4 bases, leaving 6 bases of the junction unmatched. The CDR3 DNA sequence: TGCGCCAGCAGTGTAGACAGGGGAAAGGGCTACACCTTC. Its protein product is CASSVDRGKGYTF.

The rearrangement uses TRBV5-1 and TRBJ1-1; tentative D call: TRBD1 (6 bases). From germline, CDR1 is SGHRS and CDR2 YFSETQ. V was cut by 4 bases and J by 6 bases, with 13 bases left in between. The CDR3 runs 13 residues. The CDR3 loop reads CASSQTYRAEAFF. The CDR3 coding sequence is TGCGCCAGCAGCCAAACCTACAGGGCTGAAGCTTTCTTT.

The chain employs TRBV9 and TRBJ1-3; maybe TRBD1 (5 bases). The V end was cut by 7 bases, the J end by 8 bases, with 10 bases between. From germline, CDR1 is SGDLS and CDR2 YYNGEE. This CDR3 has 11 residues. CDR3: CASGPGDTIYF. In DNA, the CDR3 is TGTGCCAGCGGCCCGGGGGACACCATATATTTT.

The chain has TRBV27 and TRBJ1-2; no clear D. Trimming left V 5 bases short and J 3 bases short, with 16 bases between. The CDR3 spans 15 residues. Germline V CDR1 and CDR2: MNHEY, SMNVEV (reference sequence). As DNA, the CDR3 is TGTGCCAGCAGTACCCATGGACGGAAGTACTATGGCTACACCTTC. Translated: CASSTHGRKYYGYTF.

This chain uses TRBV2 with TRBJ2-5; D gene ambiguous. Per germline, CDR1 SNHLY and CDR2 FYNNEI. The CDR3 length is 15 residues. V was shortened by 1 base and J by 1 base, with 10 bases between the two germline ends. CDR3 sequence (DNA): TGTGCCAGCAGTGAAGGGGCAGGACCCCAAGAGACCCAGTACTTC. Translating gives CASSEGAGPQETQYF.

This clone showed up just a few times. This sequence joins TRBV11-2 and TRBJ2-1; no definite D call. V was cut by 1 base and J by 0 bases, with 13 bases left in between. This CDR3 is 17 amino acids long. Per germline, CDR1 SGHAT and CDR2 FQNNGV. The CDR3 DNA reads as TGTGCCAGCAGCTTAGTAGGCTACGGCGGCTCCTACAATGAGCAGTTCTTC. It translates to CASSLVGYGGSYNEQFF.

The chain recombines TRBV30 with TRBJ1-2; TRBD1 aligns across 7 bases. The germline CDR1 and CDR2 sequences are GTSNPN and SVGIG (reference sequence). J lost 3 bases, V lost 1 base, and 8 bases had no gene match. This CDR3 is built from 15 residues. The CDR3: CAWSADLGTDYGYTF. CDR3 nucleotide sequence: TGTGCCTGGAGTGCCGACTTGGGGACAGACTATGGCTACACCTTC.

This clone has more than one count but fewer than ten. This sequence joins TRBV29-1 and TRBJ1-1; D might be TRBD1 (5 bases). The CDR3 covers 16 residues. V was shortened by 3 bases and J by 0 bases, with 17 bases between the two germline ends. Germline V gene data show CDR1 as SQVTM and CDR2 as ANQGSEA. The CDR3 protein is CSVEGADTSLNTEAFF. The CDR3, as DNA: TGCAGCGTTGAGGGTGCGGACACCTCGCTGAACACTGAAGCTTTCTTT.

Here the CDR3 reads CASSQDEAGHNYGYTF. The CDR3 nucleotides are TGCGCCAGCAGCCAAGATGAGGCAGGACATAACTATGGCTACACCTTC. The V gene is TRBV4-1, the J gene TRBJ1-2, with D tentatively TRBD1 (5 bases). CDR1 MGHRA and CDR2 YSYEKL come from the germline V gene. The V and J ends lost 0 bases and 1 base respectively, with 12 bases between them. The CDR3 has 16 residues.

The chain couples TRBV23-1 to TRBJ2-5; 14 nucleotides line up with TRBD2. TRBV23-1 is an ORF, and what it does is uncertain. The CDR3 has 16 residues. V trimming: 4 bases; J trimming: 3 bases; junction bases outside the gene matches: 4. The CDR3 loop is CASSRAGLAGEETQYF. The CDR3 coding sequence is TGCGCCAGCAGTCGAGCGGGACTAGCGGGGGAAGAGACCCAGTACTTC.

The table lists this clone with a few counts. This chain connects TRBV15 to TRBJ2-5; D is unresolved. The germline V and J ends were trimmed by 3 bases and 3 bases, with 8 bases remaining between them. Germline V gene sequence: CDR1 LNHNV, CDR2 YYDKDF (reference sequence). This CDR3 is built from 13 residues. CDR3 sequence (DNA): TGTGCCACCAGCAGTCGGGTGGAAGAGACCCAGTACTTC. Translated, it gives CATSSRVEETQYF.

This chain links TRBV4-1 with TRBJ2-6, with unresolved D. V was clipped by 1 base and J by 2 bases, with 0 bases between them. CDR1 and CDR2 from the germline V gene are MGHRA and YSYEKL. The CDR3 consists of 13 residues. The CDR3 protein is CASSQAGANVLTF. The CDR3 DNA reads as TGCGCCAGCAGCCAAGCTGGGGCCAACGTCCTGACTTTC.

This chain uses TRBV13 with TRBJ2-7; no clear D gene. Trimming took 5 bases from V and 7 from J, leaving 9 bases between them. Germline CDR1 and CDR2: PRHDT and FYEKMQ (reference sequence). The CDR3 is made up of 11 amino acids. The CDR3 protein is CASSLLGEQYF. The CDR3 DNA is TGTGCCAGCAGCCTCTTAGGGGAGCAGTACTTC.

The sample holds a few counts of this clone. A far more abundant clone sits one base away, making this likely a read error. The chain carries TRBV11-2 and TRBJ1-1, with D perhaps matching TRBD1 (6 bases). The V end was cut by 1 base, the J end by 6 bases, with 6 bases between. From germline, CDR1 is SGHAT and CDR2 FQNNGV. The CDR3 consists of 12 residues. The CDR3 DNA is TGTGCCAGCAGCTTAGGACAGGCTGAAGCTTTCTTT. Translating gives CASSLGQAEAFF.

The rearrangement uses TRBV27 and TRBJ2-2, with 8 nucleotides matching TRBD2. The trim removed 3 bases at V and 1 base at J, leaving 1 base unmatched. The germline gives CDR1 MNHEY, CDR2 SMNVEV (reference sequence). The CDR3 spans 15 residues. The chain's CDR3 is CASSLLAGNTGELFF. DNA for the CDR3: TGTGCCAGCAGTTTGCTAGCGGGGAACACCGGGGAGCTGTTTTTT.

The chain employs TRBV5-1 and TRBJ1-2; D gene unclear. This CDR3 comprises 14 residues. CDR1 is SGHRS, CDR2 YFSETQ, per germline. Between the trimmed V and J ends, which lost 1 base and 4 bases, there was a span of 11 bases. CDR3 DNA sequence: TGCGCCAGCAGCTTGTCGGAGCTAAGCTATGGCTACACCTTC. Its protein product is CASSLSELSYGYTF.

The rearrangement links TRBV12-5 to TRBJ1-2; D uncertain. The germline V gene encodes CDR1 LGHNT and CDR2 FRNRAP. Between the trimmed V and J ends, which lost 3 bases and 3 bases, there was a span of 20 bases. The CDR3 is 17 amino acids. CDR3 amino acids: CASGFPLDTVNDYGYTF. The DNA of the CDR3 is TGTGCTAGTGGTTTCCCCCTAGACACCGTCAATGACTATGGCTACACCTTC.

The J gene is TRBJ2-5, the V gene TRBV13; the match to TRBD2 covers 12 bases. Germline lookup yields CDR1 PRHDT and CDR2 FYEKMQ (reference sequence). The CDR3 loop spans 15 amino acids. The J segment lost 5 bases and the V segment lost 5 bases, leaving 6 bases of the junction unmatched. The CDR3 bases are TGTGCCAGCAGCGAGACTAGCGGGGGCGGCGAGACCCAGTACTTC. This codes for CASSETSGGGETQYF.

The V gene is TRBV4-2, the J gene TRBJ2-3; D ambiguous. The CDR3 contains 15 residues. In germline, CDR1 is LGHNA, CDR2 YNFKEQ. V lost 0 bases to trimming and J lost 0 bases, with 7 bases between them. This CDR3 is CASSQEAVSTDTQYF. In DNA form, the CDR3 reads TGTGCCAGCAGCCAAGAGGCTGTTAGCACAGATACGCAGTATTTT.

V gene TRBV15 combines with J gene TRBJ2-5, with D unclear. The CDR3 covers 12 residues. V gave up 5 bases and J gave up 5 bases, with 9 bases separating them. Germline V lookup: CDR1 LNHNV, CDR2 YYDKDF (reference sequence). The CDR3 is CATSPPGETQYF. For the CDR3, the DNA is TGTGCCACCAGCCCACCCGGCGAGACCCAGTACTTC.

This clone turned up a few times. The DNA of the CDR3 is TGTGCCAGCAGCTTAGTGCAGGGACGGGACACAGATACGCAGTATTTT. Protein: CASSLVQGRDTDTQYF. V and J are TRBV7-9 and TRBJ2-3, with D perhaps assigned TRBD1 or TRBD2 (5 bases each). The CDR3 sequence is 16 residues long. From germline, CDR1 is SEHNR and CDR2 FQNEAQ (reference sequence). With 1 base removed from V and 2 bases from J, the gap between germline ends came to 13 bases.